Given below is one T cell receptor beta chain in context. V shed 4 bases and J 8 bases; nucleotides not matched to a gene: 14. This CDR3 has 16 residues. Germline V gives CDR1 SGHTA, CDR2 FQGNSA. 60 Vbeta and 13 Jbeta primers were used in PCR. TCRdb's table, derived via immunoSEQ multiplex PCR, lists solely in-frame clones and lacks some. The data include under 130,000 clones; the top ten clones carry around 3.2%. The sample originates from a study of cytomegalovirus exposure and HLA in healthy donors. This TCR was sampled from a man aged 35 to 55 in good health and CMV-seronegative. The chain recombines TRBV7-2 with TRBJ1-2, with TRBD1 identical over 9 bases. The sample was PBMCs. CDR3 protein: CASSSRNPGQGGGYTF. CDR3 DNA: TGTGCCAGCAGCTCCCGAAACCCGGGACAGGGTGGAGGCTACACCTTC.